This TCR beta chain originates from a study of blood T cell repertoires in COVID-19. In the study overall: Samples taken during acute and convalescent COVID-19 were collected in the United States, Italy and Spain.

V shed 4 bases, J shed 3 bases, and the junction held 5 bases outside the gene matches. CDR3 length: 15 residues. Germline lookup yields CDR1 SGHRS and CDR2 YFSETQ. Clones were sequenced by immunoSEQ multiplex PCR, and TCRdb holds only the in-frame ones, with some missing. This repertoire shows about 270,000 clones, around nine tenths found once; its top ten account for approximately 14%. The sequence was collected from a woman aged 70-85 years with COVID-19, enrolled during active disease. The genes are TRBV5-1 and TRBJ2-7; TRBD2 matches 12 bases. Material: peripheral blood. The CDR3 sequence: CASSPGLAGFYEQYF. The CDR3 nucleotides read TGCGCCAGCAGCCCCGGACTAGCGGGGTTCTACGAGCAGTACTTC.